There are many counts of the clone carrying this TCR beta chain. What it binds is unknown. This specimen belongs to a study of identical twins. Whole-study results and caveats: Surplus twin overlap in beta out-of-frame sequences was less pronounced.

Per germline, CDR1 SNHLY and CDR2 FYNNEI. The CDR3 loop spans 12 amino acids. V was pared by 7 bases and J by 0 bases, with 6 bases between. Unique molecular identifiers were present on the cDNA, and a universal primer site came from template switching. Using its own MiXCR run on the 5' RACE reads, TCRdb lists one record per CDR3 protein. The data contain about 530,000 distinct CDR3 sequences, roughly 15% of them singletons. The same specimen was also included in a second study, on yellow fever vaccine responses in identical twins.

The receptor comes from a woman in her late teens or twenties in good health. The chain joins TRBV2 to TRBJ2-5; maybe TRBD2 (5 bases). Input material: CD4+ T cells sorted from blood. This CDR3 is CASKADQETQYF. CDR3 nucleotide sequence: TGTGCCAGCAAAGCGGACCAAGAGACCCAGTACTTC.